The T cell receptor beta chain described here comes from a study of blood T cell repertoires in COVID-19. The authors' processing: Estimation of nucleated cell counts relied on the amplification of reference gene primers. The method was immunoSEQ multiplex PCR; TCRdb's version includes in-frame clones alone and lacks a portion of them. From that table come the V and J calls and clone size; the DNA was used to work out D and trimming. The sample has over 200,000 clones, over 75% seen once. Among Cohort 3 donors, those recovered had two negative PCRs, clearance, or symptom resolution. This clone showed up just once. The sample was PBMCs or T cells enriched from blood (not recorded which). The receptor was derived from a man aged 35-49 years who had recovered from COVID-19.

The CDR3 reads CSVGQGSNYGYTF. CDR3 sequence (DNA): TGCAGCGTTGGACAGGGGTCTAACTATGGCTACACCTTC. The chain has TRBV29-1 and TRBJ1-2; 8 bases match TRBD1. Germline V gene sequence: CDR1 SQVTM, CDR2 ANQGSEA. CDR3 length: 13 amino acids. Unmatched junction bases numbered 1, after V lost 4 bases and J lost 0 bases.